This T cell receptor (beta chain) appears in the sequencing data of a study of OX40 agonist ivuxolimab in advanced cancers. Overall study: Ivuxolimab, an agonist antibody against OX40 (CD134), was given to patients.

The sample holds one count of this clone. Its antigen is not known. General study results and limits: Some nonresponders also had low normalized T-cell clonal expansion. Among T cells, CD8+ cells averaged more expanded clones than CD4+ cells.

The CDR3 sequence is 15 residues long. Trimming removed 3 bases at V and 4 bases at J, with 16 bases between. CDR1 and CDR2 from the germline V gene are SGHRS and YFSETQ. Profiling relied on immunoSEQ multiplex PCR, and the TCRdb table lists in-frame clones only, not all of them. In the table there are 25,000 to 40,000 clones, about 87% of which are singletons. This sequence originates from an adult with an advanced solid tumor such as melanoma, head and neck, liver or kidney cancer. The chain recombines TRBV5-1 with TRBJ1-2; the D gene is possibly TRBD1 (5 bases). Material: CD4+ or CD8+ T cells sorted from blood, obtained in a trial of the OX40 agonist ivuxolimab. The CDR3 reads CASSYDSQPSYGYTF. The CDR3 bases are TGCGCCAGCAGCTATGACAGCCAGCCCTCCTATGGCTACACCTTC.